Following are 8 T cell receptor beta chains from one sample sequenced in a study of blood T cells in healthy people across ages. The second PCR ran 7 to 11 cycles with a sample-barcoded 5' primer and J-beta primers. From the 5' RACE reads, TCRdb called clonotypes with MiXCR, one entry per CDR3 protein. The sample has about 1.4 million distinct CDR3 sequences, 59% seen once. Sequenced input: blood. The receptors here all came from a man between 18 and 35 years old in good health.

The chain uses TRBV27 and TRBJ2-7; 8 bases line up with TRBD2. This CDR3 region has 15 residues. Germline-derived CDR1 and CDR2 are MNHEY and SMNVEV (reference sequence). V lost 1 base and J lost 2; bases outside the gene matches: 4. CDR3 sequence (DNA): TGTGCCAGCAGTTTATTTAGCGGGGTTACCTACGAGCAGTACTTC. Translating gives CASSLFSGVTYEQYF.

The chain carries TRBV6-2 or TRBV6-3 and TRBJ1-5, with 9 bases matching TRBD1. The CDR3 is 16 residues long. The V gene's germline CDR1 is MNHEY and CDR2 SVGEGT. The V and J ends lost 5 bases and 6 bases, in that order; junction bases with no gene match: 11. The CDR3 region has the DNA TGTGCCAGCAGTCCTCCGGGACAGGGCCGGGTTCAGCCCCAGCATTTT. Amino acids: CASSPPGQGRVQPQHF.

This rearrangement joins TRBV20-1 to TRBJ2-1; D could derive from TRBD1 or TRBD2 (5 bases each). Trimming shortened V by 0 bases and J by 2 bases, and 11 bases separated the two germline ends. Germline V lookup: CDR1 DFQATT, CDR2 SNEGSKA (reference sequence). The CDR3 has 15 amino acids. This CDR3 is CSARDRGRPYNEQFF. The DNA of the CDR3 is TGCAGTGCTAGAGATCGGGGCAGGCCCTACAATGAGCAGTTCTTC.

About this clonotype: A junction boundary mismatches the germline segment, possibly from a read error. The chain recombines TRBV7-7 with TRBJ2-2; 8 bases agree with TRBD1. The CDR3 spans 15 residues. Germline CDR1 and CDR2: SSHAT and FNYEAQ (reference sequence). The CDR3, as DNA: TGTGCTAGCAGCCGAGGGACAGGAAACACCGGGGAGCTGTTTTTT. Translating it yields CASSRGTGNTGELFF.

CDR3 coding DNA: TGTGCCAGCAGCTTCGGGACAGGGTTCTATGGCTACACCTTC. As protein: CASSFGTGFYGYTF. The rearrangement joins TRBV11-2 to TRBJ1-2; 9 bases line up with TRBD1. The CDR3 loop spans 14 amino acids. Germline V CDR1 and CDR2: SGHAT, FQNNGV. V lost 3 bases and J lost 4; bases outside the gene matches: 3.

The CDR3 DNA reads as TGTGCCAGCAGCCCGCTGGTAGAGACCCAGTACTTC. This encodes CASSPLVETQYF. The chain joins TRBV7-8 to TRBJ2-7, with no clear D. The J call could be wrong; TRBJ2-5 is a better fit for the DNA end. This CDR3 has 12 residues. From germline, CDR1 is SGHVS and CDR2 FQNEAQ.

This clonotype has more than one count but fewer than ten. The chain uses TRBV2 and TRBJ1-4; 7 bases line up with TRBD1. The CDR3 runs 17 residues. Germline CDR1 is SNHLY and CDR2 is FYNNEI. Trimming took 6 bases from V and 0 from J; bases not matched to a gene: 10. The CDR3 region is CASRERDSFTTNEKLFF. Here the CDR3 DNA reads TGTGCCAGCAGAGAGAGGGACAGCTTTACAACTAATGAAAAACTGTTTTTT. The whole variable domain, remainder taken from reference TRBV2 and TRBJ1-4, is EPEVTQTPSHQVTQMGQEVILRCVPISNHLYFYWYRQILGQKVEFLVSFYNNEISEKSEIFDDQFSVERPDGSNFTLKIRSTKLEDSAMYFCASRERDSFTTNEKLFFGSGTQLSVL.

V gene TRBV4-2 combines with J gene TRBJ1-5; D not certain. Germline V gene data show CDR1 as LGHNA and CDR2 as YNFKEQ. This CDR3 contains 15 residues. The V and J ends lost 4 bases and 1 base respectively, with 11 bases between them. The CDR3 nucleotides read TGTGCCAGCAGCCGTTGCAGAGACAGCAATCAGCCCCAGCATTTT. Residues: CASSRCRDSNQPQHF.